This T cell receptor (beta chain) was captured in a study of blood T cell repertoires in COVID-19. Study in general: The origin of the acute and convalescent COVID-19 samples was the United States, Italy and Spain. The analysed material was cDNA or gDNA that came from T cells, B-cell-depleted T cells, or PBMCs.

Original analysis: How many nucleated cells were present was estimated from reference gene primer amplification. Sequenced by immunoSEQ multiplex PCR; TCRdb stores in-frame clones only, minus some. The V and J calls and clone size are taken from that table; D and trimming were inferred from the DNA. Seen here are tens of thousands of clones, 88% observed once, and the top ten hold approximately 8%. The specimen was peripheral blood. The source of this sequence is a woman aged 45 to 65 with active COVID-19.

CDR3 loop: CASRRDRAVGDTQYF. The CDR3 DNA is TGTGCCAGCAGACGAGACAGGGCTGTGGGGGATACGCAGTATTTT. This rearrangement joins TRBV28 to TRBJ2-3; 7 bases map to TRBD1. Germline CDR1 and CDR2: MDHEN and SYDVKM. The CDR3 has 15 residues. V lost 6 bases to trimming and J lost 6 bases; unmatched junction nucleotides: 12. Filled out from reference TRBV28 and TRBJ2-3, the complete variable domain reads DVKVTQSSRYLVKRTGEKVFLECVQDMDHENMFWYRQDPGLGLRLIYFSYDVKMKEKGDIPEGYSVSREKKERFSLILESASTNQTSMYLCASRRDRAVGDTQYFGPGTRLTVL.